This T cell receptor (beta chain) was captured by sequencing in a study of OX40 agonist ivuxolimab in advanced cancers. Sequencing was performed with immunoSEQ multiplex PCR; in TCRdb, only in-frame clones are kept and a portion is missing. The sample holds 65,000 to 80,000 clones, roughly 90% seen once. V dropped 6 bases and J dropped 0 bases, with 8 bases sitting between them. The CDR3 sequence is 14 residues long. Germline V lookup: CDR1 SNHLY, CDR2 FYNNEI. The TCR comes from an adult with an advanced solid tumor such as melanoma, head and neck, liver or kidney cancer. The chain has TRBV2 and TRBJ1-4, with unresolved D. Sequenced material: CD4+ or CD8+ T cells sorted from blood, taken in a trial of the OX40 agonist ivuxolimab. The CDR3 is CASRGDPTNEKLFF. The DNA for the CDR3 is TGTGCCAGCAGGGGAGATCCAACTAATGAAAAACTGTTTTTT. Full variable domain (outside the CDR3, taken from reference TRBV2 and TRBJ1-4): EPEVTQTPSHQVTQMGQEVILRCVPISNHLYFYWYRQILGQKVEFLVSFYNNEISEKSEIFDDQFSVERPDGSNFTLKIRSTKLEDSAMYFCASRGDPTNEKLFFGSGTQLSVL.